This T cell receptor beta chain emerged from a study of blood T cells in healthy people across ages. Points from the study as a whole: Significant beta diversity loss was already apparent by age roughly 43, declining roughly linearly. No one knew whether donors had CMV, which possibly confounded expanded clonotype changes.

This clonotype was counted at least ten times. Antigen: not known. Primed by a sample-barcoded 5' primer and a J-beta primer mix, a second PCR proceeded for 7 to 11 cycles. Each of the cDNA molecules was tagged by a template-switch adaptor with 12 random nucleotides. Using its own MiXCR run on the 5' RACE reads, TCRdb lists one record per CDR3 protein. This sample has hundreds of thousands of distinct CDR3 sequences, with 32% found just once. Individuals who donated were healthy Caucasians from Russia aged about 6 to 90. Germline V gene data show CDR1 as DFQATT and CDR2 as SNEGSKA (reference sequence). The CDR3 is 16 amino acids. Trimming cost V 3 bases and J 3 bases; bases outside gene matches: 11.

V and J are TRBV20-1 and TRBJ1-5, with 7 bases identical to TRBD1. This sequence was found in a woman aged 80 or older in good health. Sample: blood. In nucleotides, the CDR3 is TGCAGTGCTAGTGACCCACTGGGACAGTTCAATCAGCCCCAGCATTTT. Amino acids: CSASDPLGQFNQPQHF.